These 15 T cell receptor beta chains originate from one sample sequenced in a study of blood T cell repertoires in COVID-19. Data came from immunoSEQ multiplex PCR; TCRdb stores just in-frame clones and leaves some out. The repertoire includes 85,000 to 100,000 clones, around nine tenths of them detected once, and 1.7% sits in the top ten. Sequenced input: peripheral blood. These receptors all stem from a man aged 55 to 70 with acute or convalescent COVID-19.

The chain couples TRBV3-1 (or the pseudogene TRBV3-2) to TRBJ1-4; weak D call: TRBD1 (6 bases). The CDR3 runs 13 residues. Germline CDR1 LGHDT, CDR2 YNNKEL (reference sequence). V was trimmed by 6 bases and J by 7 bases, leaving 12 bases between them. The CDR3 DNA reads TGTGCCAGCAGGGACAGAGACCTTGAAAAACTGTTTTTT. It specifies CASRDRDLEKLFF.

The chain joins TRBV10-2 to TRBJ2-2; TRBD1 agrees at 8 bases. The CDR3 contains 13 residues. V shed 8 bases, J shed 6 bases, and the junction held 5 bases outside the gene matches. CDR1 and CDR2 from the germline V gene are WSHSY and SAAADI. The DNA for the CDR3 is TGCGCCAGCCGCAAGACAGGGGCCGGGGAGCTGTTTTTT. As protein: CASRKTGAGELFF.

The V gene is TRBV19, the J gene TRBJ2-1, with a weak D call TRBD1 (6 bases). The CDR3 contains 15 residues. Trimming removed 5 bases from V and 3 bases from J, with 14 bases in between. Germline loops: CDR1 LNHDA, CDR2 SQIVND (reference sequence). CDR3 sequence: CASSVRTDLYNEQFF. CDR3 nucleotides: TGTGCCAGTAGTGTTCGGACAGATCTCTACAATGAGCAGTTCTTC. Full variable domain (remainder filled in from reference TRBV19 and TRBJ2-1): DGGITQSPKYLFRKEGQNVTLSCEQNLNHDAMYWYRQDPGQGLRLIYYSQIVNDFQKGDIAEGYSVSREKKESFPLTVTSAQKNPTAFYLCASSVRTDLYNEQFFGPGTRLTVL.

The chain has TRBV5-6 and TRBJ1-1; a possible D gene is TRBD1 (5 bases). Germline V CDR1 and CDR2: SGHDT, YYEEEE. There are 15 residues in the CDR3. Between the trimmed V and J ends, which lost 4 bases and 1 base, there was a span of 14 bases. CDR3 sequence reads: CASSQASQGNTEAFF. The CDR3 nucleotides read TGTGCCAGCAGCCAGGCTTCTCAGGGGAACACTGAAGCTTTCTTT.

The sample holds one count of this clone. The CDR3 here is CASSNTGGIANIQYF. The CDR3 DNA is TGTGCCAGCTCAAATACCGGGGGTATCGCAAACATTCAGTACTTC. The chain recombines TRBV18 with TRBJ2-4; weak D call: TRBD2 (6 bases). Germline CDR1 and CDR2: KGHSH and LQKENI. The length of the CDR3 is 15 residues. V lost 5 bases to trimming and J lost 6 bases, with 17 bases between them.

J is TRBJ2-2 and V is TRBV2, with D maybe TRBD2 (6 bases). Trimming removed 7 bases at V and 3 bases at J, with 9 bases between. The germline V gene encodes CDR1 SNHLY and CDR2 FYNNEI. The CDR3 runs to 13 residues. The DNA for the CDR3 is TGTGCCAGCAATAGGGAGGACACCGGGGAGCTGTTTTTT. This encodes CASNREDTGELFF.

The chain joins TRBV5-6 to TRBJ1-1, with D perhaps matching TRBD1 (5 bases). The germline CDR1 and CDR2 sequences are SGHDT and YYEEEE. CDR3 length: 14 residues. Trimming shortened V by 1 base and J by 5 bases, and 12 bases separated the two germline ends. The CDR3 spells CASSLRAGGTEAFF. The CDR3 DNA sequence: TGTGCCAGCAGCTTGAGAGCGGGGGGAACTGAAGCTTTCTTT.

This sequence joins TRBV2 and TRBJ1-1, with 7 bases that match TRBD1. This CDR3 region has 13 residues. Germline loops: CDR1 SNHLY, CDR2 FYNNEI. The J segment lost 2 bases and the V segment lost 7 bases, leaving 4 bases of the junction unmatched. The CDR3 loop is CASTRDSNTEAFF. The CDR3 nucleotides read TGTGCCAGCACTCGGGACAGTAACACTGAAGCTTTCTTT.

This clone was observed a single time. This sequence joins TRBV2 and TRBJ1-3; tentative D call: TRBD1 (6 bases). Trimming shortened V by 6 bases and J by 4 bases, and 13 bases separated the two germline ends. CDR3 length: 14 amino acids. Germline V gives CDR1 SNHLY, CDR2 FYNNEI. The CDR3 nucleotides are TGTGCCAGCAGCGCCGACAGGAGCGGAAACACCATATATTTT. Amino acids: CASSADRSGNTIYF.

The chain has TRBV7-2 and TRBJ2-1; TRBD2 agrees at 7 bases. Unmatched junction bases numbered 4, after V lost 1 base and J lost 4 bases. This CDR3 region has 15 residues. The V gene's germline CDR1 is SGHTA and CDR2 FQGNSA. CDR3 sequence: CASSLEAGQYNEQFF. The CDR3 DNA reads TGTGCCAGCAGCTTAGAAGCGGGGCAATACAATGAGCAGTTCTTC.

This clone occurred once. CDR3 residues: CATSTPFRNTEAFF. In DNA form, the CDR3 reads TGTGCCACCAGCACCCCCTTTAGGAACACTGAAGCTTTCTTT. This chain joins TRBV15 and TRBJ1-1, with unresolved D. CDR1 and CDR2 (germline): LNHNV, YYDKDF (reference sequence). V shed 4 bases and J shed 1 base, with 10 bases lying between them. The CDR3 totals 14 residues.

J is TRBJ1-6 and V is TRBV11-2; 10 bases fit TRBD1. Germline V gives CDR1 SGHAT, CDR2 FQNNGV. V lost 5 bases, J lost 1 base, and 11 bases stayed unmatched. The CDR3 consists of 19 residues. The CDR3 DNA reads as TGTGCCAGCAGCCCTCCGACAGGGGGCGTTGGGTCCTATAATTCACCCCTCCACTTT. Protein product: CASSPPTGGVGSYNSPLHF.

This clone occurred once. The chain employs TRBV6-1 and TRBJ1-2, with 8 bases fitting TRBD1. V shed 3 bases, J shed 4 bases, and the junction held 1 base outside the gene matches. Germline CDR1 reads MNHNS; CDR2 reads SASEGT. This CDR3 has 13 residues. CDR3 sequence reads: CASSEQGAYGYTF. DNA of the CDR3: TGTGCCAGCAGTGAGCAGGGGGCCTATGGCTACACCTTC.

This sequence joins TRBV6-1 and TRBJ1-4; D is perhaps TRBD1 (5 bases). The CDR3 consists of 15 residues. Germline-derived CDR1 and CDR2 are MNHNS and SASEGT. The ends were cut back, 2 bases at V and 8 bases at J, with 15 bases in the middle. The CDR3 sequence is CASSEPTGLGEKLFF. DNA of the CDR3: TGTGCCAGCAGTGAACCGACGGGACTTGGGGAAAAACTGTTTTTT.

The chain combines TRBV19 with TRBJ1-2, with TRBD1 matching 9 bases. CDR3 length: 15 amino acids. V was clipped by 2 bases and J by 4 bases; unmatched bases: 5. Germline V lookup: CDR1 LNHDA, CDR2 SQIVND (reference sequence). CDR3 in DNA: TGTGCCAGTAGTATACTGGGACAGGGTGTCTATGGCTACACCTTC. Protein sequence: CASSILGQGVYGYTF.